This is a list of T cell receptor beta chains from one sample in a study of blood T cell repertoires in COVID-19. The method was immunoSEQ multiplex PCR; TCRdb's version includes in-frame clones alone and lacks a portion of them. The data contain some 400,000 clones, over 75% of them singletons. Sequences were obtained from PBMCs or T cells enriched from blood (not recorded which). These receptors were taken from a man between 25 and 39 years old who had recovered from COVID-19. CDR3s include the opening cysteine and the closing phenylalanine or tryptophan. The D gene is left open where the match is weak. Rows give clone size only sometimes, using once, few, many, or a class for an expanded clone.

V	size	D	J	CDR3	DNA
TRBV12-3/TRBV12-4	NA	NA	TRBJ1-4	CASSYYGEKLFF	TGTGCCAGCAGTTATTACGGTGAAAAACTGTTTTTT
TRBV30	NA	TRBD1	TRBJ1-5	CAWKLTGARQPQHF	TGTGCCTGGAAACTTACAGGGGCAAGACAGCCCCAGCATTTT
TRBV7-9	once	TRBD1	TRBJ1-2	CASSERGQNYGYTF	TGTGCCAGCAGCGAGAGGGGGCAGAACTATGGCTACACCTTC
TRBV6-5	NA	TRBD2	TRBJ2-7	CASRSSGAYEQYF	TGTGCCAGCAGATCTAGCGGGGCCTACGAGCAGTACTTC
TRBV28	NA	NA	TRBJ1-4	CASSPAGTTNEKLFF	TGTGCCAGCAGTCCCGCAGGAACAACTAATGAAAAACTGTTTTTT
TRBV12-3/TRBV12-4	NA	NA	TRBJ2-4	CASSWSPTLSF	TGTGCCAGCAGTTGGTCACCTACTCTCTCTTTC
TRBV14	NA	TRBD2	TRBJ2-1	CASSPLGSGGRNEQFF	TGTGCCAGCAGCCCTTTAGGTAGCGGGGGAAGAAATGAGCAGTTCTTC
TRBV24-1	NA	TRBD1	TRBJ2-2	CATSEPRQGDTGELFF	TGTGCCACCAGTGAACCCCGACAGGGGGACACCGGGGAGCTGTTTTTT
TRBV5-4	NA	TRBD2	TRBJ2-3	CASSLAGGGADTQYF	TGTGCCAGCAGCCTAGCGGGAGGAGGCGCAGATACGCAGTATTTT
TRBV10-2	NA	TRBD1	TRBJ2-1	CASRAGTVYGNEQFF	TGCGCCAGCAGGGCCGGGACAGTTTACGGCAATGAGCAGTTCTTC
TRBV30	NA	TRBD2	TRBJ2-3	CAWSVQRTSGPFTDTQYF	TGTGCCTGGAGTGTACAACGGACTAGCGGACCATTCACAGATACGCAGTATTTT
TRBV12-5	once	TRBD1	TRBJ1-5	CASGPQGASNQPQHF	TGTGCTAGTGGTCCTCAGGGGGCAAGCAATCAGCCCCAGCATTTT
TRBV9	NA	TRBD1	TRBJ2-2	CASSVAPGTGGTGELFF	TGTGCCAGCAGCGTAGCCCCGGGGACAGGGGGCACCGGGGAGCTGTTTTTT
TRBV7-9	NA	TRBD1	TRBJ2-2	CASSPSGGLGELFF	TGTGCCAGCAGCCCATCAGGGGGTCTTGGGGAGCTGTTTTTT
TRBV12-3/TRBV12-4	once	NA	TRBJ1-4	CASSLRQNEKLFF	TGTGCCAGCAGTTTACGACAGAATGAAAAACTGTTTTTT
TRBV2	NA	NA	TRBJ1-6	CASQGSSYNSPLHF	TGTGCCAGCCAGGGGTCCTCCTATAATTCACCCCTCCACTTT
TRBV6-5	NA	NA	TRBJ2-1	CASSYSSNVNEQFF	TGTGCCAGCAGTTACTCGAGTAATGTCAATGAGCAGTTCTTC
TRBV3-1/TRBV3-2	NA	NA	TRBJ2-7	CASSPTPYYEQYF	TGTGCCAGCAGCCCGACACCGTACTACGAGCAGTACTTC
TRBV18	NA	NA	TRBJ1-5	CASSLAWSGDPNNQPQHF	TGTGCCAGCTCACTGGCGTGGTCGGGGGACCCAAACAATCAGCCCCAGCATTTT
TRBV10-2	NA	TRBD2	TRBJ2-7	CASSISGSLGYEQYF	TGCGCCAGCAGTATTAGCGGGTCCCTCGGCTACGAGCAGTACTTC
TRBV7-6	NA	TRBD2	TRBJ2-5	CASSLEGLGGSLQETQYF	TGTGCCAGCAGCTTAGAGGGTCTCGGGGGGTCACTCCAAGAGACCCAGTACTTC
TRBV7-9	NA	NA	TRBJ1-4	CASSLLAATEKLFF	TGTGCCAGCAGCTTATTAGCGGCTACTGAAAAACTGTTTTTT
TRBV28	NA	NA	TRBJ1-2	CASSFRGYGYTF	TGTGCCAGCAGTTTTAGGGGGTATGGCTACACCTTC
TRBV3-1/TRBV3-2	NA	TRBD2	TRBJ2-1	CASSQFSGRGGNEQFF	TGTGCCAGCAGCCAATTCAGCGGGAGGGGCGGCAATGAGCAGTTCTTC
TRBV18	NA	TRBD1	TRBJ2-1	CASSSGTGKVSEQFF	TGTGCCAGCTCTTCCGGGACAGGGAAGGTGAGTGAGCAGTTCTTC
TRBV7-9	once	TRBD1	TRBJ2-7	CASSSHRGRILYEQYF	TGTGCCAGCAGCTCGCACAGGGGGCGCATCTTGTACGAGCAGTACTTC
TRBV4-1	NA	NA	TRBJ1-2	CASSPPSGYGYTF	TGCGCCAGCAGCCCACCGTCAGGCTATGGCTACACCTTC
TRBV12-5	once	NA	TRBJ2-2	CASGLDLGGGELFF	TGTGCTAGTGGTTTGGATTTGGGGGGCGGGGAGCTGTTTTTT
TRBV7-6	NA	TRBD2	TRBJ2-7	CASSFFSGRESYEQYF	TGTGCCAGCAGCTTCTTTAGCGGGAGGGAATCCTACGAGCAGTACTTC
TRBV5-4	once	TRBD1	TRBJ1-4	CASSQGGQGSEKLFF	TGTGCCAGCAGCCAGGGGGGACAGGGTAGCGAAAAACTGTTTTTT
TRBV27	few	NA	TRBJ2-1	CASGSLDHNEQFF	TGTGCCAGCGGGAGTCTCGACCACAATGAGCAGTTCTTC
TRBV10-3	NA	TRBD1	TRBJ2-5	CAISEPRTGKETQYF	TGTGCCATCAGTGAGCCAAGGACAGGGAAAGAGACCCAGTACTTC
TRBV21-1	NA	NA	TRBJ1-3	CASSKWDCGNTIYF	TGTGCCAGCAGCAAATGGGACTGTGGAAACACCATATATTTT
TRBV4-1	NA	TRBD1	TRBJ2-5	CASSQDGTGFHETQYF	TGCGCCAGCAGCCAAGACGGGACAGGGTTCCACGAGACCCAGTACTTC
TRBV18	NA	NA	TRBJ2-7	CASSPQGIYEQYF	TGTGCCAGCTCACCACAGGGGATCTACGAGCAGTACTTC
TRBV27	NA	TRBD1	TRBJ1-1	CASSPHGQGVAEAFF	TGTGCCAGCAGTCCACATGGACAGGGGGTGGCCGAAGCTTTCTTT
TRBV19	NA	TRBD2	TRBJ2-1	CASSIGPSWGWEGNEQFF	TGTGCCAGTAGTATTGGCCCCTCCTGGGGGTGGGAGGGAAATGAGCAGTTCTTC
TRBV2	NA	NA	TRBJ1-1	CASRQIRMNTEAFF	TGTGCCAGCAGGCAGATCCGTATGAACACTGAAGCTTTCTTT
TRBV13	NA	NA	TRBJ2-5	CASSKGVPQETQYF	TGTGCCAGCAGCAAGGGGGTCCCCCAAGAGACCCAGTACTTC
TRBV18	NA	TRBD2	TRBJ2-1	CASSRTSGSSSYNEQFF	TGTGCCAGCTCACGGACTAGCGGAAGCAGCTCCTACAATGAGCAGTTCTTC
TRBV28	NA	NA	TRBJ2-1	CASSILTSKTMQRYNEQFF	TGTGCCAGCAGCATACTCACCTCAAAGACAATGCAACGCTACAATGAGCAGTTCTTC